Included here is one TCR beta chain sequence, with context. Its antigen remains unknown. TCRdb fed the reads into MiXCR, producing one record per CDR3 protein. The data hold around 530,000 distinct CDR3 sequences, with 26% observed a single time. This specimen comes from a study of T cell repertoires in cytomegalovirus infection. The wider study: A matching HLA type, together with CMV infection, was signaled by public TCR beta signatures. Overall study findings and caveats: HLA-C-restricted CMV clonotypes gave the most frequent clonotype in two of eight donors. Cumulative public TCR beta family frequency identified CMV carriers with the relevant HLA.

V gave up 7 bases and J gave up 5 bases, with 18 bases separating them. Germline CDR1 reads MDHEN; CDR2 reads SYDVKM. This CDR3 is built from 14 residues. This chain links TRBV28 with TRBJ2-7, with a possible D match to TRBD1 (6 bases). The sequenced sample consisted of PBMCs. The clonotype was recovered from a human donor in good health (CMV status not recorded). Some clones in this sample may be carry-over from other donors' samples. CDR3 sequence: CASISGQGFNEQYV. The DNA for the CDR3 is TGTGCCAGCATTTCGGGGCAGGGGTTCAACGAGCAGTACGTC.